The 10 T cell receptor beta chains below all came from one sample that was sequenced in a study of control samples from healthy donors and cancer patients. Sequencing was performed with immunoSEQ multiplex PCR; in TCRdb, only in-frame clones are kept and a portion is missing. The sample shows about 120,000 clones, roughly 90% of them seen only once. Sample: blood. These receptors were collected from a man aged 50-60 years in good health.

This chain uses TRBV15 with TRBJ2-3, with unresolved D. The CDR3 has 15 residues. Germline V gives CDR1 LNHNV, CDR2 YYDKDF (reference sequence). Trimming removed 1 base at V and 2 bases at J, with 10 bases between. The CDR3 bases are TGTGCCACCAGCAGAGTCGGGCACCACACAGATACGCAGTATTTT. Translation: CATSRVGHHTDTQYF.

This clone was picked up one time. This sequence joins TRBV30 and TRBJ2-1, with TRBD2 matching 12 bases. V lost 5 bases, J lost 9 bases, and 11 bases stayed unmatched. The CDR3 has 15 residues. Germline CDR1 and CDR2: GTSNPN and SVGIG (reference sequence). In DNA form, the CDR3 reads TGTGCCTGGGAGTTCGAACTAGCGGGGGGTACTGAGCAGTTCTTC. Translated: CAWEFELAGGTEQFF.

The chain joins TRBV4-1 to TRBJ2-4, with D uncertain. The CDR3 has 16 amino acids. The V and J ends lost 3 bases and 5 bases respectively, with 17 bases between them. Germline V lookup: CDR1 MGHRA, CDR2 YSYEKL. CDR3 loop: CASSQPPQRDQNIQYF. Written as DNA, the CDR3 is TGCGCCAGCAGCCAGCCCCCGCAGCGAGACCAAAACATTCAGTACTTC.

The V call is TRBV27, the J call TRBJ2-2, with 11 bases lining up with TRBD2. With 1 base clipped from V and 1 base from J, the junction kept 8 bases outside the gene matches. CDR1 is MNHEY, CDR2 SMNVEV, per germline (reference sequence). This CDR3 comprises 19 residues. The DNA for the CDR3 is TGTGCCAGCAGTTTATATCCTAGCGGGGGGTTTGGGAACACCGGGGAGCTGTTTTTT. Protein sequence: CASSLYPSGGFGNTGELFF.

V gene TRBV6-4 combines with J gene TRBJ1-1, with D perhaps TRBD1 (6 bases). Trimming stripped 6 bases from V and 1 base from J, with 12 bases between. Germline loops: CDR1 MRHNA, CDR2 SNTAGT. CDR3 length equals 14 residues. DNA for the CDR3: TGTGCCAGCAGCCTGGACAGTTCGAACACTGAAGCTTTCTTT. This encodes CASSLDSSNTEAFF.

This chain links TRBV6-6 with TRBJ2-5; tentative D call: TRBD2 (6 bases). CDR1 and CDR2 (germline): MNHNY, SVGAGI (reference sequence). CDR3 length equals 16 residues. V was clipped by 0 bases and J by 4 bases, with 15 bases between them. CDR3 loop: CASSYSGVRRGETQYF. CDR3 bases: TGTGCCAGCAGTTACTCCGGGGTCCGGAGGGGAGAGACCCAGTACTTC.

The chain employs TRBV27 and TRBJ2-2; a possible D gene is TRBD2 (7 bases). Between the trimmed V and J ends, which lost 1 base and 4 bases, there was a span of 10 bases. The CDR3 runs to 15 residues. CDR1 is MNHEY, CDR2 SMNVEV, per germline (reference sequence). CDR3 DNA sequence: TGTGCCAGCAGTTTATTGGGGGGGCTCACCGGGGAGCTGTTTTTT. This gives the protein CASSLLGGLTGELFF.

This clone was seen just once. The chain joins TRBV19 to TRBJ2-1, with TRBD1 identical over 11 bases. Looked up from germline, CDR1 is LNHDA and CDR2 is SQIVND (reference sequence). V shed 5 bases and J 2 bases; nucleotides not matched to a gene: 2. The CDR3 has 15 amino acids. CDR3: CASSRTGGTYNEQFF. CDR3 in DNA: TGTGCCAGTAGTCGGACAGGGGGCACCTACAATGAGCAGTTCTTC.

Only one count was recorded for this clone. The chain recombines TRBV5-5 with TRBJ1-5; the D gene is possibly TRBD1 (5 bases). CDR1 and CDR2 from the germline V gene are SGHKS and YYEKEE (reference sequence). This CDR3 comprises 15 residues. Trimming stripped 2 bases from V and 2 bases from J, with 11 bases between. CDR3 sequence: CASSFEGLGNQPQHF. The CDR3 nucleotides read TGTGCCAGCAGCTTCGAGGGGTTGGGCAATCAGCCCCAGCATTTT.

The V call is TRBV6-5, the J call TRBJ1-6; D not resolved. This CDR3 has 13 residues. Germline V gene lookup returns CDR1 MNHEY and CDR2 SVGAGI. V was pared by 10 bases and J by 15 bases, with 22 bases between. The CDR3 here is CATSHGQAAILHF. The CDR3 region has the DNA TGTGCCACGTCCCATGGGCAGGCTGCGATCCTCCACTTT.